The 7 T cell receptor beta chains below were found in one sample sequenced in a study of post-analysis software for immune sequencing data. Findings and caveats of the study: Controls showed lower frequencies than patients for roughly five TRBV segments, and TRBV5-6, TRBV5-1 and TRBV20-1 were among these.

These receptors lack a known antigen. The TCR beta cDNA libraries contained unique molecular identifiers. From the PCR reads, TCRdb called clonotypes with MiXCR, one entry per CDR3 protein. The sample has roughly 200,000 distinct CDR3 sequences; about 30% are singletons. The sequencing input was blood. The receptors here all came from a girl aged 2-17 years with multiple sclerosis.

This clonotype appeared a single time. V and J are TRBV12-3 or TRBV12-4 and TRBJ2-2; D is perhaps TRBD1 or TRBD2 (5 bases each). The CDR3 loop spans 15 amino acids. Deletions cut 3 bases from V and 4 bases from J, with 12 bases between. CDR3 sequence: CASSFGRAGTGELFF. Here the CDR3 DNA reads TGTGCCAGCAGTTTCGGCAGGGCGGGCACCGGGGAGCTGTTTTTT.

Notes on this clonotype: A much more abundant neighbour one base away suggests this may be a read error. The DNA of the CDR3 is TGTGACAGTGTAAGGGGGACGCTTAACTATGGCTACACCTTC. This encodes CDSVRGTLNYGYTF. The chain combines TRBV6-1 with TRBJ1-2, with D tentatively TRBD1 (6 bases). The CDR3 sequence is 14 residues long. Germline V gives CDR1 MNHNS, CDR2 SASEGT.

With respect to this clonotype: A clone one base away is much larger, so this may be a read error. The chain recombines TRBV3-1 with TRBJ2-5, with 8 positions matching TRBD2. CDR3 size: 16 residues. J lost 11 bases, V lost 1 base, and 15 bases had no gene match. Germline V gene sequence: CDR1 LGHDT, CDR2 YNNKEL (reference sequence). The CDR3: CASSQAGLAGYNEQYF. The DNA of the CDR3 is TGTGCCAGCAGCCAAGCGGGGCTAGCGGGTTACAATGAGCAGTACTTC.

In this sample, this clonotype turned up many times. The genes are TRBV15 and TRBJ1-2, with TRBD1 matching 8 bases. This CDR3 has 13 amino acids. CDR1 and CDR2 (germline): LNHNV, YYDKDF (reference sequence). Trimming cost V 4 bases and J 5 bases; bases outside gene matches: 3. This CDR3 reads CATSMDRVYGYTF. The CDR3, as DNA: TGTGCCACCAGCATGGACAGGGTATATGGCTACACCTTC.

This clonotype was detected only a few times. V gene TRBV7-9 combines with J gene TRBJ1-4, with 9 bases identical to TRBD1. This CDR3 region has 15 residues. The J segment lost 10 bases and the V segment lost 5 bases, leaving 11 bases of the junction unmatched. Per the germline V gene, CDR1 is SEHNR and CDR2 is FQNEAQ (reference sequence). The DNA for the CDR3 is TGTGCCAGCAGCGCCCAGGGACAGGGATTTGGAAAACTGTTTTTT. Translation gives CASSAQGQGFGKLFF.

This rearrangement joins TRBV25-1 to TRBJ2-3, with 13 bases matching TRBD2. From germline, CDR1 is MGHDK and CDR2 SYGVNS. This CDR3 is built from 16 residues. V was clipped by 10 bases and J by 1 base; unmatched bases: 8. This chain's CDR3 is CATGLAGEYGTDTQYF. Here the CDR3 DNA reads TGTGCCACCGGACTAGCGGGAGAGTATGGCACAGATACGCAGTATTTT.

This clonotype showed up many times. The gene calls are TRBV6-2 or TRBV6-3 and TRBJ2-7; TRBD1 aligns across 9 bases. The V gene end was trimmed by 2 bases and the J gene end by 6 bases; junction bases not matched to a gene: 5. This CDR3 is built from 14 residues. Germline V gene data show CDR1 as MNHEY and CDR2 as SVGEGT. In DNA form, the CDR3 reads TGTGCCAGCAGTTACCCCGGGACAGGGACCGAGCAGTACTTC. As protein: CASSYPGTGTEQYF.